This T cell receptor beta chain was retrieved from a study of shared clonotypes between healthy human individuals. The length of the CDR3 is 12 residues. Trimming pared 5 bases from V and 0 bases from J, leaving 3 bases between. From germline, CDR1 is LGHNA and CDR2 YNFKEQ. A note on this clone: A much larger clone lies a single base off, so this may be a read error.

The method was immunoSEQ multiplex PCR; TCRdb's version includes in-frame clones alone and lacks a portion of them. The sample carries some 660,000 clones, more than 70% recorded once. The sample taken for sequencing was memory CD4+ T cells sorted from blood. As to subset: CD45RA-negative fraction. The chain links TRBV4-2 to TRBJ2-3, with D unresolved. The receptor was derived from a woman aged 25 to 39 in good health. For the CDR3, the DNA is TGTGCCAGCAGCTCTAGCACAGATACGCAGTATTTT. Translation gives CASSSSTDTQYF.